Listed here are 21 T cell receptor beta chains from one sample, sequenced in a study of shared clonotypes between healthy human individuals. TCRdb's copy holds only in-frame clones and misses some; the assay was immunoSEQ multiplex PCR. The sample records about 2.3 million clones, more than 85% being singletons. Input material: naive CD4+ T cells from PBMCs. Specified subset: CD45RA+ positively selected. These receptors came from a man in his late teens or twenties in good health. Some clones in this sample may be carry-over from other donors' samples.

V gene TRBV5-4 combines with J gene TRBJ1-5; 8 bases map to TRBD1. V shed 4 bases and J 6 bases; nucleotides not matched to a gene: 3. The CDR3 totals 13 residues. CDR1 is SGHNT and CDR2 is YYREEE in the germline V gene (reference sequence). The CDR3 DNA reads TGTGCCAGCAGCCAGGGGGCAGGTCAGCCCCAGCATTTT. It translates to CASSQGAGQPQHF.

Here the CDR3 DNA reads TGTGCCAGCACTAGTGCTGGAAACACCATATATTTT. It yields the protein CASTSAGNTIYF. The V and J genes are TRBV6-5 and TRBJ1-3; D remains ambiguous. V lost 7 bases, J lost 2 bases, and 6 bases lay in between. Germline-derived CDR1 and CDR2 are MNHEY and SVGAGI. CDR3 length equals 12 residues.

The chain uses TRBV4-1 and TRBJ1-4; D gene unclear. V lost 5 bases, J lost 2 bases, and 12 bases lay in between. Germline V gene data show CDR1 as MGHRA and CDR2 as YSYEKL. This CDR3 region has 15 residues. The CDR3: CASSDLGNTNEKLFF. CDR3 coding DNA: TGCGCCAGCAGCGACCTGGGGAATACTAATGAAAAACTGTTTTTT.

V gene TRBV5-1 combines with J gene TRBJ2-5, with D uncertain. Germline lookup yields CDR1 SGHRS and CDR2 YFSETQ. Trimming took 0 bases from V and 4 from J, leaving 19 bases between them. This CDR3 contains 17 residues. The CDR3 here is CASSLADRPHMGETQYF. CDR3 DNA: TGCGCCAGCAGCTTGGCCGATAGGCCCCACATGGGAGAGACCCAGTACTTC.

The CDR3 DNA sequence: TGTGCCAGCAGAGGGGGAGGGGGCGGCGAAAAACTGTTTTTT. This encodes CASRGGGGGEKLFF. The chain employs TRBV6-6 and TRBJ1-4; 7 nucleotides agree with TRBD1. CDR1 is MNHNY and CDR2 is SVGAGI in the germline V gene (reference sequence). V lost 6 bases to trimming and J lost 8 bases; unmatched junction nucleotides: 9. This CDR3 has 14 residues.

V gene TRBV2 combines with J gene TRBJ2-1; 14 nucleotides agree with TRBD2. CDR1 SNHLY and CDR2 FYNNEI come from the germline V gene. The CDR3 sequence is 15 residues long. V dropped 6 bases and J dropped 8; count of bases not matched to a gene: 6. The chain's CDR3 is CASSETSGRAYEQFF. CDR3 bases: TGTGCCAGCAGCGAGACTAGCGGGAGGGCCTATGAGCAGTTCTTC.

CDR3 sequence: CASSARSGDEQYF. The CDR3 DNA is TGTGCCAGCAGCGCCAGGTCGGGGGACGAGCAGTACTTC. This chain uses TRBV7-3 with TRBJ2-7, with TRBD2 as a possible D gene (6 bases). The CDR3 runs 13 residues. V was trimmed by 5 bases and J by 5 bases, leaving 13 bases between them. Germline-derived CDR1 and CDR2 are SGHTA and FQGTGA.

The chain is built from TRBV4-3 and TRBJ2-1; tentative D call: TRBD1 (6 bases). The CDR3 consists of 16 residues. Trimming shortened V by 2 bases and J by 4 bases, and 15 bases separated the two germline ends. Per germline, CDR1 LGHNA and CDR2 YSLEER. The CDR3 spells CASSQLVDSPYNEQFF. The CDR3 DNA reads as TGCGCCAGCAGCCAACTGGTGGACAGCCCTTACAATGAGCAGTTCTTC.

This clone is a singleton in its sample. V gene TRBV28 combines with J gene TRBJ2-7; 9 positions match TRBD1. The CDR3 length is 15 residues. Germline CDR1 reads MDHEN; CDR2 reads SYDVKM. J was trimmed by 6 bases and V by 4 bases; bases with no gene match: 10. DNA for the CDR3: TGTGCCAGCAGTTGGACCGGGACAGGGTACTTCGAGCAGTACTTC. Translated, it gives CASSWTGTGYFEQYF.

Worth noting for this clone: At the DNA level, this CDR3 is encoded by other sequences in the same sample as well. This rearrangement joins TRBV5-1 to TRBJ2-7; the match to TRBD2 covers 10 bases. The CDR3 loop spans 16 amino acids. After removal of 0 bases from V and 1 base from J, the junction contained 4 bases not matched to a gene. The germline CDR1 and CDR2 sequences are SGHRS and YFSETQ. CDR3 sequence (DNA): TGCGCCAGCAGCTTGGGTTGGACTAGCGGTTCCTACGAGCAGTACTTC. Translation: CASSLGWTSGSYEQYF.

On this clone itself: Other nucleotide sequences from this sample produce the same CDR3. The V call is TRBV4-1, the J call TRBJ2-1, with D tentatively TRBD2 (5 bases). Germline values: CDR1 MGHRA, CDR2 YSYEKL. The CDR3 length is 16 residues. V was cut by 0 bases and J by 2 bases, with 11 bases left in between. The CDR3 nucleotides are TGCGCCAGCAGCCAAGATCGGCTAGCAGCCTACAATGAGCAGTTCTTC. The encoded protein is CASSQDRLAAYNEQFF.

The CDR3, as DNA: TGTGCCAGCAGCCTGACCGGAGGGGCAGGCCAAGAGACCCAGTACTTC. Residues: CASSLTGGAGQETQYF. V gene TRBV7-2 combines with J gene TRBJ2-5; TRBD2 is a possible D gene (6 bases). CDR1 and CDR2 (germline): SGHTA, FQGNSA. The CDR3 is 16 residues long. Trimming shortened V by 5 bases and J by 1 base, and 17 bases separated the two germline ends.

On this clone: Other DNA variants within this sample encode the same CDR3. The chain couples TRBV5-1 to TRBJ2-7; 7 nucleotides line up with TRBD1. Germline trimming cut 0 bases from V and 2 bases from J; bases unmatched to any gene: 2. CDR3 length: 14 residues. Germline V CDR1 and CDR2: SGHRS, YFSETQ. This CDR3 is CASSLAQGAYEQYF. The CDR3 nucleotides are TGCGCCAGCAGCTTGGCCCAGGGGGCCTACGAGCAGTACTTC. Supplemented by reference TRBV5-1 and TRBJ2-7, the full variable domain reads KAGVTQTPRYLIKTRGQQVTLSCSPISGHRSVSWYQQTPGQGLQFLFEYFSETQRNKGNFPGRFSGRQFSNSRSEMNVSTLELGDSALYLCASSLAQGAYEQYFGPGTRLTVT.

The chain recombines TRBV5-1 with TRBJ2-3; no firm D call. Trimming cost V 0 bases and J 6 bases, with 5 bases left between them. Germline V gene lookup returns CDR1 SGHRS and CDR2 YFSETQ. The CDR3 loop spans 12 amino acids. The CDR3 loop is CASSLEEDTQYF. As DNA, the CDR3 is TGCGCCAGCAGCTTGGAGGAGGATACGCAGTATTTT.

This chain's CDR3 is CASSLVGGIVSRNEQFF. The CDR3 DNA follows: TGCGCCAGCAGCTTAGTCGGCGGGATCGTTAGCAGAAATGAGCAGTTCTTC. V usage is TRBV5-1 and J usage is TRBJ2-1; D may be TRBD2 (6 bases). The germline V gene has CDR1 SGHRS and CDR2 YFSETQ. The CDR3 is 17 amino acids. The germline V and J ends were trimmed by 2 bases and 7 bases, with 22 bases remaining between them.

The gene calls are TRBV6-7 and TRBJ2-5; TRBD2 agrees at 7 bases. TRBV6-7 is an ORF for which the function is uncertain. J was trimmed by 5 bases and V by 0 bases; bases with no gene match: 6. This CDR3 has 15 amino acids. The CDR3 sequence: CASSYSPSGWETQYF. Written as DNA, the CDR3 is TGTGCCAGCAGTTACTCGCCTAGCGGATGGGAGACCCAGTACTTC.

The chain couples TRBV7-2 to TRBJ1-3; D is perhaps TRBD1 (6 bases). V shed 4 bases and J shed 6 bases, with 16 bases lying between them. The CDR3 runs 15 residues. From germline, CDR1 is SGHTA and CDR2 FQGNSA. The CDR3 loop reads CASSSAGGRTNTIYF. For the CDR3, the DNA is TGTGCCAGCAGCTCCGCCGGGGGGCGTACAAACACCATATATTTT.

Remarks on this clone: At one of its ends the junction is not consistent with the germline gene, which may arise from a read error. The CDR3 loop reads CASRIGPGQEAFF. CDR3 DNA: TGTGCCAGTCGTATTGGGCCCGGACAGGAGGCTTTCTTT. The rearrangement links TRBV19 to TRBJ1-1; TRBD1 aligns across 7 bases. Germline CDR1 is LNHDA and CDR2 is SQIVND (reference sequence). The CDR3 has 13 amino acids.

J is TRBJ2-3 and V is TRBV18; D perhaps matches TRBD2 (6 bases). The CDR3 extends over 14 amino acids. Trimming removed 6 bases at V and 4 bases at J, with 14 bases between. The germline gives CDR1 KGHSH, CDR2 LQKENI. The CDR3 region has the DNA TGTGCCAGCTCCCAGCCGGGGGTCCCAGATACGCAGTATTTT. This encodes CASSQPGVPDTQYF.

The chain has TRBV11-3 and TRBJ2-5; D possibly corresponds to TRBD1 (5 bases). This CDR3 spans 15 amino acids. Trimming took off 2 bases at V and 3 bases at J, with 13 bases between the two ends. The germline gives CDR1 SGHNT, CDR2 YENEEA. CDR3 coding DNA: TGTGCCAGCAGCTTAATCAGGGCGACAGAAGAGACCCAGTACTTC. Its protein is CASSLIRATEETQYF.

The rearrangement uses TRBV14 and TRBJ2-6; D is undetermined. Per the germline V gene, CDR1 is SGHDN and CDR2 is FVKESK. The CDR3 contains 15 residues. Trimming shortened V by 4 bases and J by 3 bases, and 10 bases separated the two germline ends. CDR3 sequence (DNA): TGTGCCAGCAGCCTTCGGTCGAGTGGGGCCAACGTCCTGACTTTC. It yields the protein CASSLRSSGANVLTF.